This TCR beta chain comes out of a study of tumor-infiltrating lymphocytes in primary liver carcinoma. Study information: Participating patients were men and women between 30 and 69 years old.

The source material, about 18-31 mg of unsorted bulk tissue, was used to co-extract RNA and DNA. Samples were taken from five separate regions of every tumor. The CDR3 length is 15 residues. Germline CDR1 is MGHRA and CDR2 is YSYEKL. Trimming cost V 1 base and J 1 base, with 10 bases left between them. A primer matching the constant region was used to make TCR beta cDNA from 450 to 500 ng of total RNA. It was through three nested multiplex PCR rounds of slightly modified ARM-PCR that TCR beta libraries arose. The first two PCR rounds, approximately 10 cycles each, used TRBV1-TRBV30 forward primers and a C-beta reverse primer. TCRdb re-called the multiplex PCR reads with MiXCR, one entry per CDR3 protein. The sample yields 150,000 to 200,000 distinct CDR3 sequences, 85% seen once. Note on this clonotype: The antigen remains undetermined. As the CDR3 is not closed by the conserved phenylalanine or tryptophan, this likely results from a read error.

Study conclusions and caveats: Tumor region pairs overlapped more than did tumor-adjacent and tumor-blood pairs. Significantly greater top-250-clone fractions characterized tumors relative to blood (p = 0.039).

J is TRBJ1-2 and V is TRBV4-1; possibly TRBD1 for D (6 bases). The TCR was taken from a man in his forties with primary liver carcinoma and hepatitis B virus infection. Input material: tumor tissue from primary liver carcinoma. CDR3 in amino acids: CASSQVGGNNYGYTS. As DNA, the CDR3 is TGCGCCAGCAGCCAAGTGGGGGGCAATAACTATGGCTACACCTCC.